This T cell receptor (beta chain) was recorded in a study of CXCR3-negative and CXCR3-positive naive CD8 T cells. Study-level information: Libraries each contributed about 1.5 +/- 0.3 million TRB reads, for around 150 million in total. General study points: Partially decreased CXCR3 expression was recorded after cryopreservation, and fresh PBMCs were used in most assays. In naive cells, CXCR3-negative and CXCR3-positive subsets had similar TRBV-TRBJ usage; memory cells differed.

To note about this clonotype: Its antigen is not known.

Libraries of TRB cDNA were made by 5' RACE and carried UMIs. Reanalyzing the 5' RACE reads, TCRdb keeps one entry per CDR3 protein, without DNA. In total, the table holds around 47,000 distinct CDR3 sequences. The CDR3 runs 15 residues. The germline gives CDR1 SGHTA, CDR2 FQGNSA. The V gene is TRBV7-2, the J gene TRBJ2-7; no DNA is available, so the TRBD1 call from TCRdb remains unchecked. Material: memory CD8+ T cells from blood. This receptor was taken from a human donor in good health. Some clones in this sample may be carry-over from other donors' samples. The chain's CDR3 is CASSLADGGPYEQYF.